This TCR beta chain was sequenced for a study of cytomegalovirus exposure and HLA in healthy donors. Overall study: Researchers previously reported finding some 110 million unique TCR beta sequences from about 170 million T cells. Drawn from HLA-typed donors, 65 million to 100 million unique TCRs were held in an early data release. Study-wide results and limits: Later findings reportedly placed an Asian-associated ancestry cluster below the approximately 650-donor mean for N-insertions.

With regard to this clone: What it binds is unknown.

Both 60 Vbeta primers and 13 Jbeta primers went into the PCR. Assay used: immunoSEQ multiplex PCR; TCRdb lists only in-frame clones, some missing. The table includes about 180,000 clones, around 80% detected once. Germline loops: CDR1 GTSNPN, CDR2 SVGIG (reference sequence). This CDR3 has 14 amino acids. V lost 1 base and J 2 bases, leaving 10 bases between the germline ends. The V and J genes are TRBV30 and TRBJ2-3; possibly TRBD2 for D (5 bases). The receptor's source is a woman aged 25 to 39 in good health and CMV-seropositive. The source material was PBMCs. Written as DNA, the CDR3 is TGTGCCTGGAGTGAGACTACCCACACAGATACGCAGTATTTT. Translation gives CAWSETTHTDTQYF.